The 14 T cell receptor beta chains presented below share a single source sample, sequenced in a study of T cell changes during pregnancy in multiple sclerosis. Produced via immunoSEQ multiplex PCR; TCRdb's table is partial and in-frame only. The sample includes approximately 70,000 clones, just over 90% of them seen just once. This specimen consisted of CD4+ T cells from peripheral blood mononuclear cells, obtained before pregnancy. The receptors derive from a female donor with multiple sclerosis, enrolled in a pregnancy study.

This rearrangement joins TRBV6-1 to TRBJ2-7; 10 bases match TRBD1. V shed 4 bases, J shed 4 bases, and the junction held 4 bases outside the gene matches. Looked up from germline, CDR1 is MNHNS and CDR2 is SASEGT. The CDR3 length is 14 residues. The CDR3 here is CASSVTGGAYEQYF. CDR3 nucleotide sequence: TGTGCCAGCAGTGTGACAGGGGGCGCGTACGAGCAGTACTTC.

The J gene is TRBJ2-5, the V gene TRBV11-2, with 7 bases fitting TRBD1. The CDR3 length is 14 residues. Germline V gene sequence: CDR1 SGHAT, CDR2 FQNNGV. V was clipped by 1 base and J by 4 bases; unmatched bases: 3. The CDR3 reads CASSLGAGGETQYF. In nucleotides, the CDR3 is TGTGCCAGCAGCTTAGGGGCAGGGGGAGAGACCCAGTACTTC.

This clone was seen more than once but under ten times. This rearrangement joins TRBV27 to TRBJ1-5; maybe TRBD1 (6 bases). CDR3 length equals 13 residues. Trimming removed 5 bases at V and 4 bases at J, with 9 bases between. Per germline, CDR1 MNHEY and CDR2 SMNVEV (reference sequence). The DNA for the CDR3 is TGTGCCAGCAGTACGGACAGAAATCAGCCCCAGCATTTT. This sequence encodes CASSTDRNQPQHF.

The rearrangement uses TRBV11-3 and TRBJ2-1; 12 bases agree with TRBD2. Germline V gene sequence: CDR1 SGHNT, CDR2 YENEEA. This CDR3 has 17 residues. V was clipped by 1 base and J by 6 bases; unmatched bases: 7. For the CDR3, the DNA is TGTGCCAGCAGCTTAGTTGGACTAGCGGGGTCCGGCAATGAGCAGTTCTTC. Its protein is CASSLVGLAGSGNEQFF.

The chain has TRBV9 and TRBJ1-5; D uncertain. Germline V CDR1 and CDR2: SGDLS, YYNGEE. The CDR3 is made up of 17 amino acids. V dropped 1 base and J dropped 2 bases, with 16 bases sitting between them. The CDR3 DNA sequence: TGTGCCAGCAGCGTAATGGGATGGTGGCGGGGCAATCAGCCCCAGCATTTT. As protein: CASSVMGWWRGNQPQHF.

The V and J genes are TRBV5-1 and TRBJ2-3; no clear D gene. Germline assignment: CDR1 SGHRS and CDR2 YFSETQ. This CDR3 comprises 14 residues. Trimming stripped 4 bases from V and 0 bases from J, with 9 bases between. DNA of the CDR3: TGCGCCAGCAGCCTTGAGGTTAGCACAGATACGCAGTATTTT. The encoded protein is CASSLEVSTDTQYF.

This clone appeared a single time. V gene TRBV14 combines with J gene TRBJ1-2; 7 nucleotides match TRBD1. The CDR3 runs 17 residues. CDR1 SGHDN and CDR2 FVKESK come from the germline V gene. The trim removed 0 bases at V and 3 bases at J, leaving 10 bases unmatched. This chain's CDR3 is CASSQDRLVRGDYGYTF. DNA of the CDR3: TGTGCCAGCAGCCAAGATCGGTTGGTCAGGGGGGACTATGGCTACACCTTC. Complete variable domain (other parts from reference TRBV14 and TRBJ1-2): EAGVTQFPSHSVIEKGQTVTLRCDPISGHDNLYWYRRVMGKEIKFLLHFVKESKQDESGMPNNRFLAERTGGTYSTLKVQPAELEDSGVYFCASSQDRLVRGDYGYTFGSGTRLTVV.

This chain uses TRBV19 with TRBJ2-5; D uncertain. Trimming took 2 bases from V and 1 from J, leaving 14 bases between them. From germline, CDR1 is LNHDA and CDR2 SQIVND (reference sequence). The CDR3 loop spans 16 amino acids. DNA for the CDR3: TGTGCCAGTAGTATAAATCTAATGCCCGGCCAAGAGACCCAGTACTTC. Its translation is CASSINLMPGQETQYF.

CDR3 amino acids: CASSVTGTSRTDTQYF. The CDR3 DNA sequence: TGTGCCAGCAGCGTTACCGGGACTAGCAGGACAGATACGCAGTATTTT. The V gene is TRBV11-1, the J gene TRBJ2-3; 9 nucleotides agree with TRBD2. The CDR3 consists of 16 residues. After removal of 5 bases from V and 3 bases from J, the junction contained 9 bases not matched to a gene. Germline CDR1 is SGHAT and CDR2 is FQDESV (reference sequence).

V is TRBV10-3 and J is TRBJ1-6; 10 bases fit TRBD1. The CDR3 is 18 residues long. Germline CDR1 ENHRY, CDR2 SYGVKD. V dropped 0 bases and J dropped 4; count of bases not matched to a gene: 6. The CDR3 sequence is CAISESGQGELYNSPLHF. CDR3 nucleotide sequence: TGTGCCATCAGTGAGTCCGGACAGGGGGAATTGTATAATTCACCCCTCCACTTT.

This clone was seen a handful of times. The chain links TRBV25-1 to TRBJ2-5; TRBD2 matches at 14 bases. With V trimmed by 6 bases and J by 5 bases, 5 bases remained unmatched. Germline V gives CDR1 MGHDK, CDR2 SYGVNS. The CDR3 loop spans 15 amino acids. CDR3 region: CASRTSGGAGETQYF. CDR3 bases: TGTGCCAGCAGGACTAGCGGGGGGGCCGGTGAGACCCAGTACTTC.

The gene calls are TRBV6-5 and TRBJ2-3; D may be TRBD1 (7 bases). Looked up from germline, CDR1 is MNHEY and CDR2 is SVGAGI. V lost 5 bases and J lost 11, with 17 bases in between. The CDR3 totals 13 residues. The CDR3 protein is CASSRTGQEGQYF. Written as DNA, the CDR3 is TGTGCCAGCAGTCGAACCGGACAGGAGGGGCAGTATTTT.

V and J are TRBV19 and TRBJ1-2, with D possibly being TRBD1 (6 bases). Trimming cost V 6 bases and J 2 bases, with 16 bases left between them. Germline loops: CDR1 LNHDA, CDR2 SQIVND (reference sequence). This CDR3 is 15 amino acids long. CDR3 sequence reads: CASSLPGQVNYGYTF. CDR3 nucleotides: TGTGCCAGTAGCCTTCCGGGACAAGTAAACTATGGCTACACCTTC.

The gene calls are TRBV2 and TRBJ2-3, with a possible D match to TRBD2 (6 bases). This CDR3 has 15 amino acids. Germline-derived CDR1 and CDR2 are SNHLY and FYNNEI. V dropped 7 bases and J dropped 6 bases, with 20 bases sitting between them. This CDR3 reads CASNRRTTPPDTQYF. The CDR3 DNA reads as TGTGCCAGCAATCGGAGGACTACACCCCCGGATACGCAGTATTTT.